These T cell receptor beta chains were read from a single sample in a study of radiotherapy plus CTLA-4 blockade in lung cancer. The method was immunoSEQ multiplex PCR; TCRdb's version includes in-frame clones alone and lacks a portion of them. The data show approximately 40,000 clones, 80% to 90% seen once. This material consisted of peripheral blood, taken from a patient treated with radiotherapy plus ipilimumab. These receptors were collected from a human donor with non-small cell lung cancer whose response to radiotherapy plus ipilimumab could not be evaluated. CDR3s include the opening cysteine and the closing phenylalanine or tryptophan. A D gene is named only where the DNA matches it firmly. Some rows have no size entry. The others give once, few or many, or a class for an expanded clone.

d_call j_call clone_size v_call cdr3_nt cdr3_aa
TRBD2 TRBJ2-1 NA TRBV5-1 TGCGCCAGCAGCCCGGGGAGGGAGGGTACTAATGAGCAGTTCTTC CASSPGREGTNEQFF
TRBD2 TRBJ2-3 NA TRBV5-1 TGCGCCAGCAGCGTAGACCCTCTAGCGGGTAGCACAGATACGCAGTATTTT CASSVDPLAGSTDTQYF
NA TRBJ1-5 NA TRBV19 TGTGCCAGTAGCCCCCAGGCAGGTGGGCATCAGCCCCAGCATTTT CASSPQAGGHQPQHF
TRBD2 TRBJ2-3 few TRBV6-1 TGTGCCAGCAGTTCTAGCGGAAGCACAGATACGCAGTATTTT CASSSSGSTDTQYF
NA TRBJ1-1 once TRBV18 TGTGCCAGCTCACCACGGGGCAGGCAAAGGAACACTGAAGCTTTCTTT CASSPRGRQRNTEAFF
NA TRBJ1-2 NA TRBV2 TGTGCCAGCAGTCGACAGGTGACCGGTGGCTACACCTTC CASSRQVTGGYTF
TRBD1 TRBJ1-1 NA TRBV7-9 TGTGCCAGCAGCTGGCTACCCGGGACAGGGACGTCTGAAGCTTTCTTT CASSWLPGTGTSEAFF
NA TRBJ1-1 NA TRBV5-6 TGTGCCAGCAGCCCAACAGGGAGCTGGGGTGAAGCTTTCTTT CASSPTGSWGEAFF
NA TRBJ2-7 NA TRBV21-1 TGTGCCAGCAGGAGACTAGCCCCGGGGTCCTACGAGCAGTACTTC CASRRLAPGSYEQYF
TRBD2 TRBJ2-1 NA TRBV29-1 TGCAGCGTTCAGGGACTAGCGGGAGAGGGGTACAATGAGCAGTTCTTC CSVQGLAGEGYNEQFF
TRBD2 TRBJ2-3 NA TRBV7-2 TGTGCCAGCAGCCCCACGGGGGGGAGCACAGATACGCAGTATTTT CASSPTGGSTDTQYF
TRBD1 TRBJ1-1 NA TRBV4-2 TGTGCCAGCAGCCAAGTGACAGGGAGGAACACTGAAGCTTTCTTT CASSQVTGRNTEAFF
NA TRBJ1-6 NA TRBV7-2 TGTGCCAGCTCCTATGTCGGGGGGCTCGATTCACCCCTCCACTTT CASSYVGGLDSPLHF
TRBD2 TRBJ2-7 NA TRBV2 TGTGCCAGCAGAAGGGGCTTCAGCGGGAGGGGGTCCTACGAGCAGTACTTC CASRRGFSGRGSYEQYF
NA TRBJ1-5 NA TRBV7-2 TGTGCCAGCAGCCGGACAGCTGGCAATCAGCCCCAGCATTTT CASSRTAGNQPQHF
TRBD1 TRBJ1-5 NA TRBV28 TGTGCCAGCAGTGACCTGACAGGGGGGCAGCCCCAGCATTTT CASSDLTGGQPQHF
NA TRBJ1-5 NA TRBV7-8 TGTGCCAGCAGCGCAGGTAGCAATCAGCCCCAGCATTTT CASSAGSNQPQHF
TRBD1 TRBJ2-7 NA TRBV11-3 TGTGCCAGCAGCTCCGACAGGGGAAACTACGAGCAGTACTTC CASSSDRGNYEQYF
NA TRBJ2-3 NA TRBV28 TGTGCCAGCAGTCTAGGGGCTCGTGATACGCAGTATTTT CASSLGARDTQYF
NA TRBJ1-2 once TRBV18 TGTGCCAGCTCACCACCGGGCAGGGAGGACTATGGCTACACCTTC CASSPPGREDYGYTF
NA TRBJ2-5 NA TRBV7-2 TGTGCCAGCAGCTTTAACTACCAAGAGACCCAGTACTTC CASSFNYQETQYF
TRBD2 TRBJ2-5 NA TRBV5-1 TGCGCCAGCAGCTTGTCAATAGGAGCGGGAGAAGAGACCCAGTACTTC CASSLSIGAGEETQYF
TRBD1 TRBJ2-7 NA TRBV6-1 TGTGCCAGCAGCGCCGGGACAGGGGGCGGCGAGCAGTACTTC CASSAGTGGGEQYF
NA TRBJ2-2 NA TRBV9 TGTGCCAGCAGCGTGATTTCGGGGACACTGAACACCGGGGAGCTGTTTTTT CASSVISGTLNTGELFF
TRBD1 TRBJ2-3 NA TRBV7-9 TGTGCCAGCAGCTTTACAGGGGTGACAGATACGCAGTATTTT CASSFTGVTDTQYF
NA TRBJ2-5 few TRBV5-6 TGTGCCAGCAGCTCCTTGACTCAGCGAGAGACCCAGTACTTC CASSSLTQRETQYF
NA TRBJ2-2 NA TRBV4-1 TGCGCCAGCAGCCAAGGGGGACTGAACACCGGGGAGCTGTTTTTT CASSQGGLNTGELFF
TRBD1 TRBJ1-5 NA TRBV28 TGTGCCAGTTACCCAGGGGGCGCAGGGGGGAAGCCCCAGCATTTT CASYPGGAGGKPQHF
NA TRBJ1-2 few TRBV6-5 TGTGCCAGCAGCCGGGGTGGTGGCTACACCTTC CASSRGGGYTF
NA TRBJ2-2 NA TRBV9 TGTGCCAGCAGCCCCGTAGGGGCCGGGTGGTTGGAGCTGTTTTTT CASSPVGAGWLELFF
TRBD1 TRBJ2-7 NA TRBV18 TGTGCCAGCTCACCATGGGACAGGGGTTCCGAGCAGTACTTC CASSPWDRGSEQYF
NA TRBJ2-3 NA TRBV27 TGTGCCAGCAGTTTCCTTGGCACAGATACGCAGTATTTT CASSFLGTDTQYF
NA TRBJ2-5 NA TRBV4-2 TGTGCCAGCAGCCTCGGGGCGGGGATGGAAGAGACCCAGTACTTC CASSLGAGMEETQYF
NA TRBJ1-1 NA TRBV6-4 TGTGCCAGCAGTAAGAGTGGGCTCACTGAAGCTTTCTTT CASSKSGLTEAFF
TRBD1 TRBJ2-1 NA TRBV11-1 TGTGCCAGCAGCTCCGACAGGGGGGGCTACAATGAGCAGTTCTTC CASSSDRGGYNEQFF
TRBD2 TRBJ2-1 NA TRBV4-2 TGTGCCAGCAGCCAAGTTACTTTAGCGGGGTTGGCAGCCTACAATGAGCAGTTCTTC CASSQVTLAGLAAYNEQFF
NA TRBJ2-3 few TRBV10-2 TGCGCCAGCAGCGCCTTGCGGGGCCTCACAGATACGCAGTATTTT CASSALRGLTDTQYF
NA TRBJ2-5 NA TRBV28 TGTGCCAGCAAAACAGGGTCCGGTTTCCAAGAGACCCAGTACTTC CASKTGSGFQETQYF
TRBD1 TRBJ2-5 NA TRBV18 TGTGCCAGCTCACCCCAATGGGACAGGGAACGCCAGTACTTC CASSPQWDRERQYF
NA TRBJ2-3 NA TRBV11-2 TGTGCCAGCTCCCGGCGGCCCAGCACAGATACGCAGTATTTT CASSRRPSTDTQYF
TRBD1 TRBJ1-1 NA TRBV5-1 TGCGCCAGCAGCCCAACAGGGGGCTGGGGCACTGAAGCTTTCTTT CASSPTGGWGTEAFF
NA TRBJ2-7 NA TRBV6-5 TGTGCCAGCAGTTACTCGAACAACAACAGGGTTGGCGAGCAGTACTTC CASSYSNNNRVGEQYF
TRBD1 TRBJ2-7 NA TRBV27 TGTGCCAGCAGTTCACCTGGACAGGGGGTGTGCTCCTACGAGCAGTACTTC CASSSPGQGVCSYEQYF
TRBD2 TRBJ2-1 NA TRBV7-9 TGTGCCAGCAGCTTGAGCGGGGGGAGAGGCAATGAGCAGTTCTTC CASSLSGGRGNEQFF
NA TRBJ2-1 NA TRBV25-1 TGTGCCAGCAGTGGATACAGGGAAAATTGGGTTTATGAGCAGTTCTTC CASSGYRENWVYEQFF
TRBD2 TRBJ2-1 NA TRBV7-2 TGTGCCAGCACCCTACCGGGACTAGCGGGTAATGAGCAGTTCTTC CASTLPGLAGNEQFF